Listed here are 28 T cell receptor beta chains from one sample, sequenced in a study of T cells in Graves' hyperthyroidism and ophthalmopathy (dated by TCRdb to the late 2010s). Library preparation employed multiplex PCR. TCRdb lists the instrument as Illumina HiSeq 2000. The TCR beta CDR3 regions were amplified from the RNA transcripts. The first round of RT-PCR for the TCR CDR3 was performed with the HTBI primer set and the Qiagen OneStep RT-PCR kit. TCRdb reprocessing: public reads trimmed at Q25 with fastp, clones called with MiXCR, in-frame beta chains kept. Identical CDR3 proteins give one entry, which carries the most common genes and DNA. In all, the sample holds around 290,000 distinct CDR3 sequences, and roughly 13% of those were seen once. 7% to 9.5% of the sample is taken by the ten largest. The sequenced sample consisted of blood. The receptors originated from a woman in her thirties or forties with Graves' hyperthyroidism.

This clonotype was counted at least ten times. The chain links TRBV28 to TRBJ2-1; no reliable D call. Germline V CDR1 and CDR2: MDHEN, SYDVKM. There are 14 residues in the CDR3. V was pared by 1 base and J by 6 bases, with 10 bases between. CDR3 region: CASSLSHRGNEQFF. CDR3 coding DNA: TGTGCCAGCAGTTTATCCCATCGTGGCAATGAGCAGTTCTTC.

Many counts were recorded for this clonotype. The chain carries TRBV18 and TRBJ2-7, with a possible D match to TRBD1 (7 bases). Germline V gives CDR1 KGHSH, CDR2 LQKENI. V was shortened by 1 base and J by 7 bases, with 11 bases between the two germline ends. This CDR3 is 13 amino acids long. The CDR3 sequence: CASSPLRGDEQYF. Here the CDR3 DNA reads TGTGCCAGCTCACCACTCAGGGGGGATGAGCAGTACTTC.

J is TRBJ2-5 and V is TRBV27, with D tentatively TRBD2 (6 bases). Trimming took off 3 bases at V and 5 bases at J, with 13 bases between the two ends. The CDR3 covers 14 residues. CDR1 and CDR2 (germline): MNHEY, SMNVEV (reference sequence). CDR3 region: CASSFATSLETQYF. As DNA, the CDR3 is TGTGCCAGCAGTTTCGCGACTAGTTTGGAGACCCAGTACTTC.

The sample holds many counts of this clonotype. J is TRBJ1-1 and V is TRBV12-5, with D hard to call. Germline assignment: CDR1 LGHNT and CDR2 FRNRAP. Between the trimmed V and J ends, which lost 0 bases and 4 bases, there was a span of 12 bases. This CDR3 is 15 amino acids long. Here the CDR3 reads CASGLVRLRGTEAFF. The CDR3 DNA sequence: TGTGCTAGTGGTTTGGTACGGCTTAGAGGCACTGAAGCTTTCTTT.

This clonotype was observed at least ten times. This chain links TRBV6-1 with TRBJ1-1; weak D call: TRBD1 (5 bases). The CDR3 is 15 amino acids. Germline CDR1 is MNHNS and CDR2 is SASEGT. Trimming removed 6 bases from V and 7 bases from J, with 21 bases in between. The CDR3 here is CASSPFGQGGGEAFF. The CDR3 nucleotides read TGTGCCAGCAGCCCATTCGGGCAGGGCGGAGGTGAAGCTTTCTTT.

The CDR3 region has the DNA TGTGCCAGTAGTAAGAATCACTACGAGCAGTACTTC. It encodes CASSKNHYEQYF. V gene TRBV19 combines with J gene TRBJ2-7; the D is unclear. Looked up from germline, CDR1 is LNHDA and CDR2 is SQIVND (reference sequence). The CDR3 loop spans 12 amino acids. Trimming cost V 4 bases and J 3 bases, with 7 bases left between them.

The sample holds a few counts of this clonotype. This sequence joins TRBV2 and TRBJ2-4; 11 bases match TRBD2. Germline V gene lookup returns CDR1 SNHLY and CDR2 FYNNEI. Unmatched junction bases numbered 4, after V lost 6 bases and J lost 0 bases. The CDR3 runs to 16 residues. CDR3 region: CASSPGLAVAKNIQYF. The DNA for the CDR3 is TGTGCCAGCAGCCCGGGACTAGCGGTAGCCAAAAACATTCAGTACTTC.

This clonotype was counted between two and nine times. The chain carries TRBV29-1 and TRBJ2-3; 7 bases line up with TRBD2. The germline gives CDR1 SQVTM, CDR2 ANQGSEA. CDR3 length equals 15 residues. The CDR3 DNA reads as TGCACCACCAACGATGGGGGAGGGTCCACAGATACGCAGTATTTT. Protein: CTTNDGGGSTDTQYF.

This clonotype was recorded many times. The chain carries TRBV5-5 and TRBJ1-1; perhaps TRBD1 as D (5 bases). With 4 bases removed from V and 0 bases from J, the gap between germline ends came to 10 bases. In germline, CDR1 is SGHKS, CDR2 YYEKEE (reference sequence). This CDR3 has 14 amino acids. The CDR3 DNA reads TGTGCCAGCAGCGCCAGGGCGGTGAACACTGAAGCTTTCTTT. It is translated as CASSARAVNTEAFF.

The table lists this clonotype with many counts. Here the CDR3 reads CASSAPGQGAHEQYF. As DNA, the CDR3 is TGTGCCAGCAGCGCACCGGGACAGGGTGCCCACGAGCAGTACTTC. The chain links TRBV6-1 to TRBJ2-7; 9 nucleotides line up with TRBD1. The CDR3 extends over 15 amino acids. V was clipped by 6 bases and J by 5 bases; unmatched bases: 11. The germline CDR1 and CDR2 sequences are MNHNS and SASEGT.

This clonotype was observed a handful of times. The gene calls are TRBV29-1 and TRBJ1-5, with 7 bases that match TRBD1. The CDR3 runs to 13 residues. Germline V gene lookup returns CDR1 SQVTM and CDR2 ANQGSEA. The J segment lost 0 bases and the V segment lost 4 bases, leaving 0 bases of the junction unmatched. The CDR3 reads CSVAGGSNQPQHF. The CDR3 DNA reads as TGCAGCGTTGCAGGGGGTAGCAATCAGCCCCAGCATTTT.

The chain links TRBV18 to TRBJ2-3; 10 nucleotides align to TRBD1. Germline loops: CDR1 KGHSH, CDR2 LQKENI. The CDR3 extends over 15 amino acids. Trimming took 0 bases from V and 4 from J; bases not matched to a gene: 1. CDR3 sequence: CASSPPGTGADTQYF. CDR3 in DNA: TGTGCCAGCTCACCACCCGGGACAGGGGCAGATACGCAGTATTTT.

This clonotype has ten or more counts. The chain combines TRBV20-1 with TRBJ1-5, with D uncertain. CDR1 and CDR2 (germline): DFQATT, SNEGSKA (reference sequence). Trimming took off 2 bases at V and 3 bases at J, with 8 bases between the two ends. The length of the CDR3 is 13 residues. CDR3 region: CSARPDSNQPQHF. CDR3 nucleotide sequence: TGCAGTGCTAGACCCGACTCCAATCAGCCCCAGCATTTT.

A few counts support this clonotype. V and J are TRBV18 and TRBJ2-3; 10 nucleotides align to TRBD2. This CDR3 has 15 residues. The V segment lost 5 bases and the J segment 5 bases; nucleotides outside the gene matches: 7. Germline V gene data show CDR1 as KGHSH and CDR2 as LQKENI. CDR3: CASSSPSGRGDTQYF. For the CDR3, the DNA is TGTGCCAGCTCATCCCCGAGCGGGAGGGGAGATACGCAGTATTTT.

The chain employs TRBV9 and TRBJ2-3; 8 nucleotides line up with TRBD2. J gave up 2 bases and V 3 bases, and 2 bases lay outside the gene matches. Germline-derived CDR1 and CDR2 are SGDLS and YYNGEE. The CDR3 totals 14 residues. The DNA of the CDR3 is TGTGCCAGCAGCGAGGGACTAGTCACAGATACGCAGTATTTT. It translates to CASSEGLVTDTQYF.

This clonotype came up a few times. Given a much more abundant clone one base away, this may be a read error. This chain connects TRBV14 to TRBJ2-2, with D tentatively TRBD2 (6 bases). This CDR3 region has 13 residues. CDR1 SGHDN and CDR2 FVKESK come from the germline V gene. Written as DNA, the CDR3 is TGTGCCAGCAACCAACTAGCTGGCGGGGAGCTGTTTTTT. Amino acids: CASNQLAGGELFF.

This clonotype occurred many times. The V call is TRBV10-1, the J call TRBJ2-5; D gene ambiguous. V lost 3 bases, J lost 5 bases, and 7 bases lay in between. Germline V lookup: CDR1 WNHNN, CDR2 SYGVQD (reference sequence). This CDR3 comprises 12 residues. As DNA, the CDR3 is TGCGCCAGCAGTGATAACCGGGAGACCCAGTACTTC. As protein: CASSDNRETQYF.

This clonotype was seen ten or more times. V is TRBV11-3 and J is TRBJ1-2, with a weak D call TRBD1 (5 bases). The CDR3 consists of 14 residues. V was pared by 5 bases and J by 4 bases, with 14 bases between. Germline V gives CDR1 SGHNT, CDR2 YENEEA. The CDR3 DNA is TGTGCCAGCAGCCTCCGACGGGGCTTCTATGGCTACACCTTC. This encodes CASSLRRGFYGYTF.

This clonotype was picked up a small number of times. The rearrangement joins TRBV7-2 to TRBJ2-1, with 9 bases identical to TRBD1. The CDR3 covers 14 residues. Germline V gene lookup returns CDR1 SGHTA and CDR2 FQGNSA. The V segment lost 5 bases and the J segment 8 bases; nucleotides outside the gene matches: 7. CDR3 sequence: CASSPQGAKDEQFF. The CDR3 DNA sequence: TGTGCCAGCAGCCCACAGGGGGCTAAGGATGAGCAGTTCTTC.

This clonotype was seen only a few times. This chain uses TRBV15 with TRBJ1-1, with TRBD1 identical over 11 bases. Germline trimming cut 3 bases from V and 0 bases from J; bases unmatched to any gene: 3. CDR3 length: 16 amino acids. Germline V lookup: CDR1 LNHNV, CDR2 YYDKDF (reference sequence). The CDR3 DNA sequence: TGTGCCACCAGCAGGGACAGGGGGCACATGAACACTGAAGCTTTCTTT. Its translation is CATSRDRGHMNTEAFF. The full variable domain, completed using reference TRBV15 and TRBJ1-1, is DAMVIQNPRYQVTQFGKPVTLSCSQTLNHNVMYWYQQKSSQAPKLLFHYYDKDFNNEADTPDNFQSRRPNTSFCFLDIRSPGLGDTAMYLCATSRDRGHMNTEAFFGQGTRLTVV.

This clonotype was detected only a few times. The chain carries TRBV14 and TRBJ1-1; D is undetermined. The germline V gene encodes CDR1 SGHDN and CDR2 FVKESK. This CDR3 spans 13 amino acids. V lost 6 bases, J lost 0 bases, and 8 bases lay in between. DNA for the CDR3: TGTGCCAGCAGGGCTCAACTGAACACTGAAGCTTTCTTT. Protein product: CASRAQLNTEAFF.

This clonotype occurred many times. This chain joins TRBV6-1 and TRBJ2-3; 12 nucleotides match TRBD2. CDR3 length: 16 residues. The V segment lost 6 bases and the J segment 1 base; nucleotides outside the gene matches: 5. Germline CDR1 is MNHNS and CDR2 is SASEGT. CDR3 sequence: CASSRLAGERTDTQYF. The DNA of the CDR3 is TGTGCCAGCAGCAGACTAGCGGGAGAGCGCACAGATACGCAGTATTTT.

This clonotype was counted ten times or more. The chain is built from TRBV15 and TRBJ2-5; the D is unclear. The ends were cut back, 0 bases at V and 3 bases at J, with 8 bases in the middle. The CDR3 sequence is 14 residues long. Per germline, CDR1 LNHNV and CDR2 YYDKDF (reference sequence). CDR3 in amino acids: CATSRDFGKETQYF. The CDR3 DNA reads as TGTGCCACCAGCAGAGATTTTGGCAAAGAGACCCAGTACTTC.

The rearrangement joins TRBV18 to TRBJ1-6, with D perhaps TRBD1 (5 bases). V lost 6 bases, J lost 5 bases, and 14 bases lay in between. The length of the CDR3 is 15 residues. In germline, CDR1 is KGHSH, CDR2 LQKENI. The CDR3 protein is CASSFGTSNNSPLHF. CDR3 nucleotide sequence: TGTGCCAGCTCCTTTGGGACTAGCAATAATTCACCCCTCCACTTT.

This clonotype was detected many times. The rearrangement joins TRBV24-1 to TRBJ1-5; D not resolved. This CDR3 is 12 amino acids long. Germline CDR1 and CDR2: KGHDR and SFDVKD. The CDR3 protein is CEETEGNQPQHF. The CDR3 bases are TGTGAGGAAACGGAGGGCAATCAGCCCCAGCATTTT.

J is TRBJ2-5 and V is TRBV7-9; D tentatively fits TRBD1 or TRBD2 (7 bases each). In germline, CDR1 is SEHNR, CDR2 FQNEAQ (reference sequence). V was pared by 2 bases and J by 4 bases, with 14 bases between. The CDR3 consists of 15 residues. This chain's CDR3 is CASSLRPRGGETQYF. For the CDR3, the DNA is TGTGCCAGCAGCTTAAGACCCAGGGGGGGAGAGACCCAGTACTTC.

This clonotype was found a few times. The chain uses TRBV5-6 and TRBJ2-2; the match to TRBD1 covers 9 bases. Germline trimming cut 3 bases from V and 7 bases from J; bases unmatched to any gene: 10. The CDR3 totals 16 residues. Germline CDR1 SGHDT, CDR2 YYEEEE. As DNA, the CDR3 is TGTGCCAGCAGCTCTGGGACAGGGTTCACTCACGGGGAGCTGTTTTTT. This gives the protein CASSSGTGFTHGELFF.

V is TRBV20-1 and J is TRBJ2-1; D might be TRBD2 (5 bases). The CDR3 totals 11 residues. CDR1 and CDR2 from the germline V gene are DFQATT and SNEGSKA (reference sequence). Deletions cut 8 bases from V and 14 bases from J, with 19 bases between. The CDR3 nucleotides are TGCAGTACTGCCTACCACTCCGGGGAGTTCTTC. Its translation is CSTAYHSGEFF.